This TCR beta chain was identified during a study of T-cell reconstitution after alpha-beta-depleted transplantation in children. Findings of the study overall: For some patients, TCRbeta diversity was high at day 60 because of recipient T cells and thymic progenitors that survived. A year post-transplant, T-cell counts and diversity derived mostly from newly produced T cells. Several hundred expanded graft clones reportedly supplied alpha-beta T cells about two months after transplant.

Unique molecular identifiers were built into the TCRbeta library. TCRdb reprocessed the PCR reads with MiXCR, giving one entry per CDR3 protein. This table holds about 580,000 distinct CDR3 sequences, under 30% found once. There are a few counts of this clonotype. The antigen is undetermined. Unmatched junction bases numbered 11, after V lost 4 bases and J lost 10 bases. The CDR3 covers 15 residues. Germline-derived CDR1 and CDR2 are MRHNA and SNTAGT. The TCR sequence derives from a boy less than two years old who had a stem cell transplant for acute myeloid leukemia, so the T cells may come from the graft donor. Sequenced here: PBMCs, mostly from graft donor cells, sampled 360 days after TCRalphabeta/CD19-depleted stem cell transplant. This sequence joins TRBV6-4 and TRBJ2-1, with 9 bases identical to TRBD2. The CDR3 nucleotides are TGTGCCAGCAGTGTCTTAGCGGGGGCCTTTCCCGAGCAGTTCTTC. Translating it yields CASSVLAGAFPEQFF.